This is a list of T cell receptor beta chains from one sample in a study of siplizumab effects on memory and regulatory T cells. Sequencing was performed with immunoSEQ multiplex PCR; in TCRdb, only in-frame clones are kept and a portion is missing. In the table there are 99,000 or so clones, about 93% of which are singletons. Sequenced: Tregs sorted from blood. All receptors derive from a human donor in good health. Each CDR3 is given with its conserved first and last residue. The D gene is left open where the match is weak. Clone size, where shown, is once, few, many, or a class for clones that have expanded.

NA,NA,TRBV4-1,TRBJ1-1,CASSQGGAFGAFF,TGCGCCAGCAGCCAAGGGGGGGCCTTTGGGGCTTTCTTT
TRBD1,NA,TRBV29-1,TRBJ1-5,CSVRDGTGGIQPQHF,TGCAGCGTGAGGGATGGGACAGGGGGCATTCAGCCCCAGCATTTT
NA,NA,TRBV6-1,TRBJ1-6,CASCPYERGLSPLHF,TGTGCCAGCTGCCCCTATGAGAGGGGACTGTCACCCCTCCACTTT
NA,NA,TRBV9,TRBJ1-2,CASSKGQGSSWVYGYTF,TGTGCCAGCAGCAAGGGGCAGGGGAGTTCTTGGGTCTATGGCTACACCTTC
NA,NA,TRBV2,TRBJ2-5,CASSAQGGKETQYF,TGTGCCAGCAGTGCCCAGGGGGGCAAAGAGACCCAGTACTTC
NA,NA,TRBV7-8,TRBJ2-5,CASSFGGAETQYF,TGTGCCAGCAGCTTTGGAGGGGCAGAGACCCAGTACTTC
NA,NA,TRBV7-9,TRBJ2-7,CASSHRNLPTGSLRW,TGTGCCAGCAGCCACCGAAATCTCCCAACGGGCTCTCTACGATGG
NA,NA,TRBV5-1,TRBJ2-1,CASSRGLRKSSYNEQFF,TGCGCCAGCAGTCGTGGGCTTCGGAAGAGCTCCTACAATGAGCAGTTCTTC
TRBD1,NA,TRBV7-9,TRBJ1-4,CASSEGTGDREKLFF,TGTGCCAGCAGCGAGGGGACAGGGGATCGTGAAAAACTGTTTTTT
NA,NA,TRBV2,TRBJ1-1,CASSRQENTEAFF,TGTGCCAGCAGTCGACAGGAGAACACTGAAGCTTTCTTT
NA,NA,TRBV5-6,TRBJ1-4,CASSCGLSNEKLFF,TGTGCCAGCAGCTGCGGACTGAGTAATGAAAAACTGTTTTTT
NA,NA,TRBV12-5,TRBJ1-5,CASGSGINQPQHF,TGTGCTAGTGGTTCCGGGATAAATCAGCCCCAGCATTTT
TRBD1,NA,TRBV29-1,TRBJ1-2,CSVAGTGSRGYTF,TGCAGCGTTGCTGGGACAGGCTCTAGGGGCTACACCTTC
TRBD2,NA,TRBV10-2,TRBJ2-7,CASKGLAGGNYEQYF,TGCGCCAGCAAAGGACTAGCGGGAGGCAACTACGAGCAGTACTTC
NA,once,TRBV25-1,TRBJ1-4,CASSESYRTTNEKLFF,TGTGCCAGCAGTGAATCCTATAGGACAACTAATGAAAAACTGTTTTTT
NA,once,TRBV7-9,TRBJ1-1,CASSLPGAGTEAFF,TGTGCCAGCAGCTTACCGGGGGCGGGAACTGAAGCTTTCTTT
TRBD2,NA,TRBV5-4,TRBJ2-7,CASSPTSGRDTYEQYF,TGTGCCAGCAGCCCGACTAGCGGGAGGGACACCTACGAGCAGTACTTC
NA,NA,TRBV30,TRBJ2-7,CAWERGPSYEQYF,TGTGCCTGGGAACGGGGGCCCTCCTACGAGCAGTACTTC
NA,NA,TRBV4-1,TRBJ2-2,CASSQGEPRASITNTGELFF,TGCGCCAGCAGCCAGGGCGAACCTCGGGCTTCAATTACGAACACCGGGGAGCTGTTTTTT
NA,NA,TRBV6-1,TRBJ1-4,CASSGQGRTPSEKLFF,TGTGCCAGCAGTGGACAAGGACGGACCCCTTCTGAAAAACTGTTTTTT
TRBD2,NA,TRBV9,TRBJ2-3,CASSAGLARNTDTQYF,TGTGCCAGCAGCGCCGGACTAGCCCGAAACACAGATACGCAGTATTTT
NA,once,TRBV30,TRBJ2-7,CAWSRGLGRYQQYF,TGTGCCTGGAGTAGGGGACTTGGAAGATACCAGCAGTACTTC
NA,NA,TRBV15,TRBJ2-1,CATSRDPPGVGNEQFF,TGTGCCACCAGCAGAGATCCCCCAGGAGTCGGCAATGAGCAGTTCTTC
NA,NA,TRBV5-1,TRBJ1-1,CASSLAQGSGVAFF,TGCGCCAGCAGCTTGGCCCAGGGATCGGGAGTAGCTTTCTTT
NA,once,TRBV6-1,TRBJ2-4,CASSEMTGPHIQYF,TGTGCCAGCAGTGAAATGACTGGTCCCCACATTCAGTACTTC
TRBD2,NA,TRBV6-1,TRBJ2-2,CASRRPGGAGELFF,TGTGCCAGCAGGAGGCCGGGGGGTGCCGGGGAGCTGTTTTTT
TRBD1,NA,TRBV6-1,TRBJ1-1,CASTPGGFRTEAFF,TGTGCCAGCACCCCAGGGGGGTTCCGCACTGAAGCTTTCTTT
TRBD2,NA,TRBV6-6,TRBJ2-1,CASSYALAGRYNEQFF,TGTGCCAGCAGTTATGCCCTAGCGGGGAGATACAATGAGCAGTTCTTC
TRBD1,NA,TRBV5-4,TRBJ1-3,CASSFGQGRNTIYF,TGTGCCAGCAGCTTCGGACAGGGACGAAACACCATATATTTT
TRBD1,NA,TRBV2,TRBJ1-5,CASTTRQGALQPQHF,TGTGCCAGCACCACCCGACAGGGGGCGCTTCAGCCCCAGCATTTT
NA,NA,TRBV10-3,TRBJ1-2,CAISESVGGSYGYTF,TGTGCCATCAGTGAGTCGGTGGGGGGATCCTATGGCTACACCTTC
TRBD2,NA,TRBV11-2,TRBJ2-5,CASSSSGTRGETQYF,TGTGCCAGCAGCTCCTCCGGGACGCGGGGGGAGACCCAGTACTTC
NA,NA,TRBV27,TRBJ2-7,CASSNGVYEQYF,TGTGCCAGCTCCAATGGGGTCTACGAGCAGTACTTC
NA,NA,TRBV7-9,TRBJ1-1,CASSQNSIGEAFF,TGTGCCAGCAGCCAGAATTCAATCGGTGAAGCTTTCTTT
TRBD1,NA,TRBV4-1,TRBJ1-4,CASSQVDGQAEKLFF,TGCGCCAGCAGCCAAGTGGACGGACAGGCAGAAAAACTGTTTTTT
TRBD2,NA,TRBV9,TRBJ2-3,CASSPRLAGWGDTQYF,TGTGCCAGCAGCCCGAGACTAGCGGGATGGGGAGATACGCAGTATTTT
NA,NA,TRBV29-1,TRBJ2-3,CSVEVGGGDTQYF,TGCAGCGTTGAAGTAGGGGGTGGCGATACGCAGTATTTT
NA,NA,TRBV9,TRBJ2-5,CASSPSLGVEETQYF,TGTGCCAGCAGCCCGTCTTTGGGGGTAGAGGAGACCCAGTACTTC
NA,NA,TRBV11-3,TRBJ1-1,CASSLGGNTEAFF,TGTGCCAGCAGCTTAGGGGGGAACACTGAAGCTTTCTTT
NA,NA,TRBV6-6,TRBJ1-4,CASSYGGGGEKLFF,TGTGCCAGCAGTTACGGGGGGGGAGGTGAAAAACTGTTTTTT
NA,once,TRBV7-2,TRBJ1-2,CASSLEAVPNYGYTF,TGTGCCAGCAGCTTAGAGGCCGTGCCTAACTATGGCTACACCTTC
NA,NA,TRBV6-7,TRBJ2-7,CASSPYEQYF,TGTGCCAGCAGTCCCTACGAGCAGTACTTC
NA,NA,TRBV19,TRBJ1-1,CASSTGTNTEAFF,TGTGCCAGTAGTACCGGGACCAACACTGAAGCTTTCTTT